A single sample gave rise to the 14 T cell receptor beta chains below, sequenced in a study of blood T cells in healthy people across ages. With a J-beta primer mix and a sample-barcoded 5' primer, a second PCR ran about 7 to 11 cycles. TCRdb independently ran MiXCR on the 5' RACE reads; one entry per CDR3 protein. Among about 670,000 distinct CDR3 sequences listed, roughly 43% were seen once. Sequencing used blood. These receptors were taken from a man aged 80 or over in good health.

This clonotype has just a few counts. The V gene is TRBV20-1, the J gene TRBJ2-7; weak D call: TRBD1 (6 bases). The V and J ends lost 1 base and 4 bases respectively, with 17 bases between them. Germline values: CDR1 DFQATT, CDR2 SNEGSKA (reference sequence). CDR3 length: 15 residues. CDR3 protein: CSARARTGTYYEQYF. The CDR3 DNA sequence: TGCAGTGCTAGAGCCAGAACCGGGACATATTACGAGCAGTACTTC.

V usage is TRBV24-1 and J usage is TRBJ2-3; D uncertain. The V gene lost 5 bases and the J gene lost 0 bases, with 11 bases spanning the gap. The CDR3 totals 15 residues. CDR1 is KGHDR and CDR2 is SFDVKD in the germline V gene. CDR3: CATSGAHPSTDTQYF. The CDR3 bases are TGTGCCACCAGTGGGGCGCATCCCAGCACAGATACGCAGTATTTT.

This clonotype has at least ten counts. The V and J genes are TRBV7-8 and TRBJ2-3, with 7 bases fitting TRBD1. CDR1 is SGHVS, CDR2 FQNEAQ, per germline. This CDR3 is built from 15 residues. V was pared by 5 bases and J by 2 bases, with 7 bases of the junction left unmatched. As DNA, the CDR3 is TGTGCCAGCAGCCTCAGACAGGGAGACACAGATACGCAGTATTTT. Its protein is CASSLRQGDTDTQYF.

The CDR3 spells CSAREPRGGNQPQHF. The CDR3 DNA follows: TGCAGTGCTAGGGAACCCAGGGGAGGCAATCAGCCCCAGCATTTT. The rearrangement links TRBV20-1 to TRBJ1-5; maybe TRBD1 (6 bases). V was clipped by 3 bases and J by 2 bases, with 14 bases between them. In germline, CDR1 is DFQATT, CDR2 SNEGSKA (reference sequence). The CDR3 has 15 residues.

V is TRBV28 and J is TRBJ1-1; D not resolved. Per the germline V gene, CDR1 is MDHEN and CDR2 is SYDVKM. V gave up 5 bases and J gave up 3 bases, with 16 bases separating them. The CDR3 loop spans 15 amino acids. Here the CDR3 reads CASSPGRVWDTEAFF. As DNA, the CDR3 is TGTGCCAGCAGTCCGGGGAGGGTCTGGGACACTGAAGCTTTCTTT.

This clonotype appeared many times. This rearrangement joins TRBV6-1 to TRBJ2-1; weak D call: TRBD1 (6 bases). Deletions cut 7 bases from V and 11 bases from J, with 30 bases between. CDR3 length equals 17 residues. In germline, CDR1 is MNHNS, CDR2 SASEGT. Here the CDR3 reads CASNKDLGAGAALKQFF. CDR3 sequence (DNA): TGTGCCAGCAATAAGGATCTCGGGGCAGGGGCAGCCCTCAAGCAGTTCTTC.

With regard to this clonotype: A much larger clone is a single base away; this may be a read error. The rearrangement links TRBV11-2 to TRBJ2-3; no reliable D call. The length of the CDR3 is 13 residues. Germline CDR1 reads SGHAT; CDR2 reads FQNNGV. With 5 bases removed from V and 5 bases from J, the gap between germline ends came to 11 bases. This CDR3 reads CASSVANRDTQYF. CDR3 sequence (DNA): TGTGCCAGCAGCGTAGCCAATAGAGATACGCAGTATTTT.

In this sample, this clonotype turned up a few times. As DNA, the CDR3 is TGCGCCAGCAGCCAAGAATTAAGGGGAACTCGGAGCGAGCAGTACTTC. Protein: CASSQELRGTRSEQYF. This chain uses TRBV4-3 with TRBJ2-5; tentative D call: TRBD1 (5 bases). The DNA matches TRBJ2-7 better at its end, which makes the J call doubtful. This CDR3 has 16 amino acids. Germline loops: CDR1 LGHNA, CDR2 YSLEER.

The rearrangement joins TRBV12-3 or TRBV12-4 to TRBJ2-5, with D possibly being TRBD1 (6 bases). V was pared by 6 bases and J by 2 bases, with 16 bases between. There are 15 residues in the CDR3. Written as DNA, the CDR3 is TGTGCCAGCAGGTCAACCGGGACATTACAAGAGACCCAGTACTTC. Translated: CASRSTGTLQETQYF.

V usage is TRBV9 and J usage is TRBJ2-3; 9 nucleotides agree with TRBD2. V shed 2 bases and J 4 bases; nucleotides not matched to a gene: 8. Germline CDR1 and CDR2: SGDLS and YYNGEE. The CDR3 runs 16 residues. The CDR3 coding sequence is TGTGCCAGCAGCGTTCTCCCTAGCGGGACGGCAGATACGCAGTATTTT. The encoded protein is CASSVLPSGTADTQYF.

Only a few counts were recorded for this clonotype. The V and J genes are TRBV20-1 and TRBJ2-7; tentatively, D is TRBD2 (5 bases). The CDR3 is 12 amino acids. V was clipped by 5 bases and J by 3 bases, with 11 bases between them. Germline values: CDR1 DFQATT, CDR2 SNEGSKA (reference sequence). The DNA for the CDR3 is TGCAGTGCTCACAGTGAGGGCTACGAGCAGTACTTC. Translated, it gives CSAHSEGYEQYF.

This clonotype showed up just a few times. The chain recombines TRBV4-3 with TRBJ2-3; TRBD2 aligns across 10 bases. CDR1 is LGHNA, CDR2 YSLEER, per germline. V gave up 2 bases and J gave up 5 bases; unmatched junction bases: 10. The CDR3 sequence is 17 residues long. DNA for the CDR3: TGCGCCAGCAGCCAATCAGCCGGGACTAGCGCCGGAGATACGCAGTATTTT. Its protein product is CASSQSAGTSAGDTQYF.

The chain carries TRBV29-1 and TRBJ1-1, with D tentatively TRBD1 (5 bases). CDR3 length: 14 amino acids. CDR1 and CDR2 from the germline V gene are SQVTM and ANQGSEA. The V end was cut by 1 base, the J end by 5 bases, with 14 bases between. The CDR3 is CSVEVGGYVTEAFF. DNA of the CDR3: TGCAGCGTTGAAGTTGGGGGATACGTGACTGAAGCTTTCTTT.

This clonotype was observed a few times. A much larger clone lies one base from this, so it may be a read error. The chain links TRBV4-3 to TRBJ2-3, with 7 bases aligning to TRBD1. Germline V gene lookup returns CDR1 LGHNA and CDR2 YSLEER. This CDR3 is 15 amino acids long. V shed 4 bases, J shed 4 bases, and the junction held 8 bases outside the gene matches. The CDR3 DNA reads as TGCGCCAGCAGCCTCCACAGGGGAGAATCAGATACGCAGTATTTT. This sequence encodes CASSLHRGESDTQYF.